This TCR beta chain emerged from a study of kidney transplant recipient with SARS-CoV-2 infection. Using its own MiXCR run on the reads, TCRdb lists one record per CDR3 protein. The repertoire has under 250,000 distinct CDR3 sequences, under 35% of them found once; the top ten carry nearly 7.5%. The V gene's germline CDR1 is MDHEN and CDR2 SYDVKM. V lost 4 bases and J 8 bases, leaving 14 bases between the germline ends. This CDR3 has 13 residues. The sample holds many counts of this clonotype. Sequenced material: a blood sample, taken at baseline and between days 110 and 120 from a kidney transplant recipient. The sequence was obtained from a male patient aged 25 to 39 who had COVID-19 and was a kidney transplant recipient. A share of the T cells may be of graft donor origin. The rearrangement uses TRBV28 and TRBJ2-5; D is uncertain. CDR3 DNA sequence: TGTGCCAGCAGTTCCCCGGCCTTTTCAACCCAGTACTTC. This gives the protein CASSSPAFSTQYF.